This T cell receptor beta chain is from a study of T-cell reconstitution after alpha-beta-depleted transplantation in children. Preparation of the TCRbeta library used unique molecular identifiers. TCRdb passed the PCR reads through MiXCR, listing each CDR3 protein once. The repertoire holds around 600,000 distinct CDR3 sequences, with 10% to 13% as singletons. Many counts were recorded for this clonotype. This receptor was obtained from a human donor who donated a stem cell graft to a child with acute myeloid leukemia. Material: PBMCs from the stem cell graft donor, obtained from the stem cell graft.

The CDR3 protein is CASSKRAGYEQYF. For the CDR3, the DNA is TGTGCCAGCAGCAAACGGGCAGGGTACGAGCAGTACTTC. J is TRBJ2-7 and V is TRBV21-1; the table gives TRBD1 as D, unverified against the DNA. TRBV21-1 is a pseudogene segment. This CDR3 spans 13 amino acids.